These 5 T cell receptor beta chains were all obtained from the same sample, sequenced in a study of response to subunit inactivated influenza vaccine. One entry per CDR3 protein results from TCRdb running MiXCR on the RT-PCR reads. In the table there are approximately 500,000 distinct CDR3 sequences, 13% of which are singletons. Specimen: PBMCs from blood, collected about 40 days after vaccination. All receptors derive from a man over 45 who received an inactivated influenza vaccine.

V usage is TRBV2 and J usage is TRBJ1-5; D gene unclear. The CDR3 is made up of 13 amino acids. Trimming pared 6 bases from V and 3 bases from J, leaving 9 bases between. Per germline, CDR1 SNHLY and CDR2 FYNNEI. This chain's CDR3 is CASRWRLNQPQHF. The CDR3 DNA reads TGTGCCAGCAGATGGCGGCTCAATCAGCCCCAGCATTTT.

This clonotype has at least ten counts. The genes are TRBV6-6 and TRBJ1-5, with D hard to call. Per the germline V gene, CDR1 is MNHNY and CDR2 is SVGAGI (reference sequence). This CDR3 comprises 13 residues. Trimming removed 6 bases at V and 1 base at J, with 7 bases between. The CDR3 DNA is TGTGCCAGCAGGATCGACAGCAATCAGCCCCAGCATTTT. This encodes CASRIDSNQPQHF.

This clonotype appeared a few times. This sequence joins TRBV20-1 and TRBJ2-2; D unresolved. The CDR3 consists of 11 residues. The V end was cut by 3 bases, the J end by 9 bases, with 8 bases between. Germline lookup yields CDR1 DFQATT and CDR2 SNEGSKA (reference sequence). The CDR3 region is CSASRSWELFF. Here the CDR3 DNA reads TGCAGTGCTAGTAGGTCCTGGGAGCTGTTTTTT.

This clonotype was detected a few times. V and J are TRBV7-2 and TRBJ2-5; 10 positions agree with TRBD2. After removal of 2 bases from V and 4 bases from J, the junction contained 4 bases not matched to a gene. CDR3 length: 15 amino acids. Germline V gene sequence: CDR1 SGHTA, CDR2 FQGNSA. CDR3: CASSLQVAGGETQYF. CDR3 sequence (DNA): TGTGCCAGCAGCTTACAGGTAGCGGGAGGAGAGACCCAGTACTTC.

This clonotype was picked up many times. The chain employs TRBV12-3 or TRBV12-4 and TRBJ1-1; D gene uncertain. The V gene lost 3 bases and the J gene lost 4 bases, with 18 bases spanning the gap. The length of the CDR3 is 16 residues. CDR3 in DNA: TGTGCCAGCAGTTTCCGTCAAGGTCTGAGGCTCACTGAAGCTTTCTTT. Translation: CASSFRQGLRLTEAFF.